Below, 24 T cell receptor beta chains from the same sample are listed, as sequenced in a study of T cell responses to AZD1222 COVID-19 vaccine. The data were produced by immunoSEQ multiplex PCR, yet TCRdb's version contains in-frame clones alone and is incomplete. The sample has about 170,000 clones; roughly nine tenths are singletons. The sample here was peripheral blood, taken 28 days after the second AZD1222 dose. These receptor sequences come from an adult who received the AZD1222 COVID-19 vaccine.

Only one count was recorded for this clone. The chain carries TRBV6-5 and TRBJ1-4; D unresolved. Germline V lookup: CDR1 MNHEY, CDR2 SVGAGI. CDR3 length equals 11 residues. V was shortened by 6 bases and J by 4 bases, with 3 bases between the two germline ends. This CDR3 reads CASRLNEKLFF. The CDR3 DNA is TGTGCCAGCAGGCTTAATGAAAAACTGTTTTTT.

V gene TRBV7-9 combines with J gene TRBJ1-5, with D maybe TRBD1 (5 bases). CDR3 size: 15 residues. Trimming left V 2 bases short and J 2 bases short, with 10 bases between. CDR1 SEHNR and CDR2 FQNEAQ come from the germline V gene (reference sequence). The CDR3 DNA is TGTGCCAGCAGCTTACCGGGGACGGGCAATCAGCCCCAGCATTTT. Translating it yields CASSLPGTGNQPQHF. Based on the CDR3 plus reference TRBV7-9 and TRBJ1-5, the full variable domain is DTGVSQNPRHKITKRGQNVTFRCDPISEHNRLYWYRQTLGQGPEFLTYFQNEAQLEKSRLLSDRFSAERPKGSFSTLEIQRTEQGDSAMYLCASSLPGTGNQPQHFGDGTRLSIL.

The chain uses TRBV2 and TRBJ2-2; D remains ambiguous. The CDR3 has 15 amino acids. V lost 6 bases, J lost 2 bases, and 13 bases lay in between. CDR1 is SNHLY, CDR2 FYNNEI, per germline. CDR3 nucleotide sequence: TGTGCCAGCAGCCTCCTTGACACAAACACCGGGGAGCTGTTTTTT. Its protein product is CASSLLDTNTGELFF.

V gene TRBV6-6 combines with J gene TRBJ1-6; tentatively, D is TRBD1 (5 bases). Germline V gene sequence: CDR1 MNHNY, CDR2 SVGAGI (reference sequence). CDR3 length: 13 residues. Trimming cost V 0 bases and J 8 bases, with 5 bases left between them. The CDR3 loop is CASSYSGDSPLHF. The CDR3 DNA sequence: TGTGCCAGCAGTTACTCGGGGGATTCACCCCTCCACTTT.

This chain uses TRBV19 with TRBJ1-1; TRBD1 agrees at 7 bases. The CDR3 contains 16 residues. Germline V gives CDR1 LNHDA, CDR2 SQIVND (reference sequence). Trimming took 0 bases from V and 1 from J; bases not matched to a gene: 5. CDR3 DNA: TGTGCCAGTAGTATAGATCCGACAGGGAAGAACACTGAAGCTTTCTTT. Amino acids: CASSIDPTGKNTEAFF.

The chain links TRBV19 to TRBJ2-7, with 10 bases identical to TRBD1. V shed 7 bases, J shed 5 bases, and the junction held 8 bases outside the gene matches. This CDR3 has 14 residues. The V gene's germline CDR1 is LNHDA and CDR2 SQIVND (reference sequence). The CDR3 region is CASIGGQGHHEQYF. CDR3 DNA: TGTGCCAGTATCGGGGGACAGGGGCACCACGAGCAGTACTTC.

The J gene is TRBJ2-3, the V gene TRBV2; 7 bases are shared with TRBD2. The CDR3 length is 14 residues. After removal of 4 bases from V and 3 bases from J, the junction contained 4 bases not matched to a gene. CDR1 SNHLY and CDR2 FYNNEI come from the germline V gene. The CDR3 spells CASSGTSWTDTQYF. The DNA for the CDR3 is TGTGCCAGCAGTGGGACTAGTTGGACAGATACGCAGTATTTT.

Note on this clone: Within the sample, other DNA sequences also encode this same CDR3. V and J are TRBV13 and TRBJ1-2, with a possible D match to TRBD1 (5 bases). In germline, CDR1 is PRHDT, CDR2 FYEKMQ (reference sequence). Trimming took 0 bases from V and 2 from J, leaving 13 bases between them. The CDR3 sequence is 16 residues long. Here the CDR3 reads CASSLGRGRGNYGYTF. The CDR3 region has the DNA TGTGCCAGCAGCTTAGGCCGAGGGAGGGGAAACTATGGCTACACCTTC.

V is TRBV19 and J is TRBJ2-7, with TRBD1 matching 8 bases. The germline V gene has CDR1 LNHDA and CDR2 SQIVND (reference sequence). This CDR3 region has 16 residues. Trimming took 4 bases from V and 4 from J; bases not matched to a gene: 12. The CDR3 DNA is TGTGCCAGTAGTAACTCCCCCGACAGGGGAGAGTACGAGCAGTACTTC. Protein: CASSNSPDRGEYEQYF. Based on the CDR3 plus reference TRBV19 and TRBJ2-7, the full variable domain is DGGITQSPKYLFRKEGQNVTLSCEQNLNHDAMYWYRQDPGQGLRLIYYSQIVNDFQKGDIAEGYSVSREKKESFPLTVTSAQKNPTAFYLCASSNSPDRGEYEQYFGPGTRLTVT.

In this sample, this clone turned up once. The chain links TRBV2 to TRBJ1-1; 8 nucleotides match TRBD1. After removal of 10 bases from V and 1 base from J, the junction contained 8 bases not matched to a gene. The germline V gene encodes CDR1 SNHLY and CDR2 FYNNEI. The CDR3 is 14 residues long. In DNA form, the CDR3 reads TGTGCCACCTTCCGGACAGGGCGGAACACTGAAGCTTTCTTT. Translation: CATFRTGRNTEAFF.

In this sample, this clone turned up once. V usage is TRBV27 and J usage is TRBJ1-6, with D unclear. Germline CDR1 and CDR2: MNHEY and SMNVEV (reference sequence). The CDR3 runs 18 residues. V was trimmed by 4 bases and J by 0 bases, leaving 16 bases between them. The CDR3, as DNA: TGTGCCAGCAGTTCCCTGACGGGTCTCAGCTCCTATAATTCACCCCTCCACTTT. Translation: CASSSLTGLSSYNSPLHF.

This chain joins TRBV5-1 and TRBJ1-1, with 7 bases aligning to TRBD1. The CDR3 has 14 residues. Germline CDR1 SGHRS, CDR2 YFSETQ. After removal of 7 bases from V and 11 bases from J, the junction contained 17 bases not matched to a gene. Here the CDR3 reads CASSDGTAGVSAFF. The CDR3 bases are TGCGCCAGCTCCGACGGGACAGCCGGTGTGAGCGCTTTCTTT.

This chain links TRBV13 with TRBJ1-2, with D unclear. The CDR3 spans 13 residues. Germline V gives CDR1 PRHDT, CDR2 FYEKMQ (reference sequence). With 2 bases removed from V and 4 bases from J, the gap between germline ends came to 8 bases. Here the CDR3 reads CASSLSGSYGYTF. The CDR3, as DNA: TGTGCCAGCAGCTTAAGTGGGAGCTATGGCTACACCTTC.

The V gene is TRBV21-1, the J gene TRBJ2-5. TRBV21-1 constitutes a pseudogene. This CDR3 has 15 amino acids. The CDR3 sequence: CASSTQGPHQETQYF. Here the CDR3 DNA reads TGTGCCAGCAGCACCCAGGGACCCCACCAAGAGACCCAGTACTTC.

The J gene is TRBJ1-1, the V gene TRBV10-2; possible D gene TRBD1, 6 bases. Germline lookup yields CDR1 WSHSY and CDR2 SAAADI. V lost 7 bases and J 1 base, leaving 10 bases between the germline ends. The CDR3 has 13 residues. The CDR3 sequence is CASIGGGNTEAFF. The CDR3, as DNA: TGCGCCAGCATCGGGGGCGGGAACACTGAAGCTTTCTTT.

The rearrangement uses TRBV7-9 and TRBJ2-1; 9 positions agree with TRBD1. CDR1 is SEHNR, CDR2 FQNEAQ, per germline (reference sequence). V lost 5 bases, J lost 6 bases, and 8 bases stayed unmatched. CDR3 length: 15 residues. The CDR3 protein is CASSNRDRVRNEQFF. CDR3 DNA sequence: TGTGCCAGCAGCAACCGGGACAGGGTCCGCAATGAGCAGTTCTTC.

The chain carries TRBV6-1 and TRBJ2-1, with a weak D call TRBD2 (5 bases). Germline CDR1 MNHNS, CDR2 SASEGT. This CDR3 contains 15 residues. V was shortened by 2 bases and J by 4 bases, with 12 bases between the two germline ends. The CDR3: CASSERRLQYNEQFF. The CDR3 nucleotides are TGTGCCAGCAGTGAAAGAAGACTACAGTACAATGAGCAGTTCTTC.

J is TRBJ2-3 and V is TRBV6-1; TRBD2 aligns across 11 bases. The V segment lost 0 bases and the J segment 2 bases; nucleotides outside the gene matches: 4. CDR3 length: 17 amino acids. CDR1 is MNHNS and CDR2 is SASEGT in the germline V gene. The CDR3 loop is CASSEAVAGGITDTQYF. Written as DNA, the CDR3 is TGTGCCAGCAGTGAAGCCGTAGCGGGGGGGATCACAGATACGCAGTATTTT.

The chain is built from TRBV29-1 and TRBJ2-5; TRBD1 is a possible D gene (5 bases). CDR1 is SQVTM and CDR2 is ANQGSEA in the germline V gene. With 1 base removed from V and 2 bases from J, the gap between germline ends came to 5 bases. The CDR3 has 12 amino acids. The CDR3 DNA sequence: TGCAGCGTTGAAGGGACACAAGAGACCCAGTACTTC. Translated, it gives CSVEGTQETQYF. Combining the CDR3 with reference TRBV29-1 and TRBJ2-5 gives the whole variable domain SAVISQKPSRDICQRGTSLTIQCQVDSQVTMMFWYRQQPGQSLTLIATANQGSEATYESGFVIDKFPISRPNLTFSTLTVSNMSPEDSSIYLCSVEGTQETQYFGPGTRLLVL.

The chain joins TRBV7-6 to TRBJ2-6, with D unclear. With 2 bases removed from V and 0 bases from J, the gap between germline ends came to 8 bases. The length of the CDR3 is 16 residues. Germline assignment: CDR1 SGHVS and CDR2 FNYEAQ. In DNA, the CDR3 is TGTGCCAGCAGCTTAAGATCTAGCTCTGGGGCCAACGTCCTGACTTTC. It yields the protein CASSLRSSSGANVLTF. Filled out from reference TRBV7-6 and TRBJ2-6, the complete variable domain reads GAGVSQSPRYKVTKRGQDVALRCDPISGHVSLYWYRQALGQGPEFLTYFNYEAQQDKSGLPNDRFSAERPEGSISTLTIQRTEQRDSAMYRCASSLRSSSGANVLTFGAGSRLTVL.

The chain couples TRBV6-2 or TRBV6-3 to TRBJ2-2; a weak D match, TRBD1 (5 bases). CDR3 length equals 14 residues. Germline CDR1 and CDR2: MNHEY and SVGEGT. The germline V and J ends were trimmed by 4 bases and 5 bases, with 11 bases remaining between them. The CDR3 protein is CASSSERTTGELFF. CDR3 in DNA: TGTGCCAGCAGTTCGGAAAGGACAACCGGGGAGCTGTTTTTT.

The chain uses TRBV12-3 or TRBV12-4 and TRBJ1-2; no clear D gene. V gave up 3 bases and J gave up 1 base, with 6 bases separating them. This CDR3 is 13 amino acids long. The CDR3 DNA sequence: TGTGCCAGCAGTTTTGGGGTTAACTATGGCTACACCTTC. Translated, it gives CASSFGVNYGYTF.

This chain uses TRBV3-1 (or the pseudogene TRBV3-2) with TRBJ2-7; D might be TRBD2 (6 bases). Trimming cost V 0 bases and J 0 bases, with 6 bases left between them. This CDR3 is 14 amino acids long. In germline, CDR1 is LGHDT, CDR2 YNNKEL (reference sequence). In DNA form, the CDR3 reads TGTGCCAGCAGCCAAGAGGGACTCTCCTACGAGCAGTACTTC. Protein product: CASSQEGLSYEQYF.

The genes are TRBV10-3 and TRBJ2-7; 10 bases match TRBD1. The CDR3 consists of 13 residues. CDR1 and CDR2 from the germline V gene are ENHRY and SYGVKD. V lost 6 bases and J lost 2; bases outside the gene matches: 1. CDR3 protein: CAIRGTGAYEQYF. CDR3 bases: TGTGCCATCAGAGGGACAGGGGCCTACGAGCAGTACTTC.